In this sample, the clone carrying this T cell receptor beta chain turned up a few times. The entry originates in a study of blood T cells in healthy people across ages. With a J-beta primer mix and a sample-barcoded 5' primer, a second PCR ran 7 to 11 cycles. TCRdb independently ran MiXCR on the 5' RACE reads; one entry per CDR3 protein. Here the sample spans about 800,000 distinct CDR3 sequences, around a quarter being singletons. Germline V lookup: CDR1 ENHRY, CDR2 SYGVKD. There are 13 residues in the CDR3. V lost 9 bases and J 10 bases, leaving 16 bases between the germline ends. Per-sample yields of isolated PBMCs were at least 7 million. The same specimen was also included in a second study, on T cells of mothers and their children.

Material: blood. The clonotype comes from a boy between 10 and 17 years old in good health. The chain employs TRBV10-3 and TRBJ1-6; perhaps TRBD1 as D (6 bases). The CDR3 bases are TGTGCCATGAGGGGGGAGGGGGACTCACCCCTCCACTTT. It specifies CAMRGEGDSPLHF.